This entry features one TCR beta chain sequence. This clonotype was seen only a few times. Its antigen remains unidentified. Base qualities are missing; no much larger clone stands one base away. Library preparation used RT-PCR. The instrument was an Illumina HiSeq 2500. Using fastp trimming at Q25 and MiXCR clonotype assembly, TCRdb reanalyzed the public sequencing data and kept in-frame beta chains. Here each entry gathers all rows of one CDR3 protein and keeps the most common genes and DNA. This sample lists 400,000 to 650,000 distinct CDR3 sequences; 6% to 9% were detected once. The ten most abundant clones make up about 12% of the sample. This record belongs to a study of response to subunit inactivated influenza vaccine (dated by TCRdb to 2016 to 2018). For context, the study as a whole: The study used deep quantitative T cell receptor repertoire profiling to track responses to a trivalent subunit inactivated influenza vaccine. The research as a whole found: It was suggested by the authors that each seasonal influenza vaccination may recruit only a limited number of new T cells.

The sequenced sample was PBMCs from blood, obtained less than 30 months after vaccination. The source is a man aged 45-69 years who received an inactivated influenza vaccine. Donor details come from another sample of the same person, matched by shared clones.

The DNA sequence is TGTGCCAGCAGACCCCCGGGGTTCGAGCAGTACTTC. Its translation is CASRPPGFEQYF. The sequence is built from TRBV28 and TRBJ2-7, with TRBD2 tentatively as D gene (5 bases match). V is pared back by 6 bases and J by 6 bases, with 12 bases lying between the germline termini. For CDR1 and CDR2, the germline V gene lists MDHEN and SYDVKM. The CDR3 numbers 12 residues from cysteine through phenylalanine. Only the CDR3 portion is preserved as DNA: 36 bases, with reading frame beginning at the first base.